A selection of T cell receptor beta chains follows, all from one sample in a study of monozygotic twins with inflammatory bowel disease. After re-calling the 5' RACE reads, TCRdb lists one entry per CDR3 protein, DNA absent. Its clone listing holds approximately 380,000 distinct CDR3 sequences. Sequenced sample: blood. The receptors here all came from a human donor with ulcerative colitis or Crohn's disease, or a healthy co-twin of an affected twin (not recorded which). Each CDR3 is given with its conserved first and last residue.

v_gene: TRBV20-1
j_gene: TRBJ2-7
CDR3aa: CRAPGIRPLDEQYF

v_gene: TRBV6-2/TRBV6-3
j_gene: TRBJ2-1
CDR3aa: CASSYSTGSYNEQFF

v_gene: TRBV4-3
j_gene: TRBJ2-3
CDR3aa: CASSQAAGTDTQYF

v_gene: TRBV11-1
j_gene: TRBJ2-7
CDR3aa: CASSWDRKREQYF

v_gene: TRBV6-2/TRBV6-3
j_gene: TRBJ1-5
CDR3aa: CASSMGQPQHF

v_gene: TRBV6-1
j_gene: TRBJ1-4
CDR3aa: CASSATGVKEKLFF

v_gene: TRBV4-2
j_gene: TRBJ2-3
CDR3aa: CASSQGGSGGGTDTQYF

v_gene: TRBV7-6
j_gene: TRBJ1-4
CDR3aa: CASSLRWRQGNEKLFF

v_gene: TRBV7-2
j_gene: TRBJ2-7
CDR3aa: CASSFRGAGDYEQYF

v_gene: TRBV20-1
j_gene: TRBJ1-6
CDR3aa: CSARGGMGPLHF

v_gene: TRBV7-2
j_gene: TRBJ2-5
CDR3aa: CASSLGQRQQTQYF

v_gene: TRBV4-2
j_gene: TRBJ2-7
CDR3aa: CASSQPDRGGAAEQYF

v_gene: TRBV12-3/TRBV12-4
j_gene: TRBJ1-2
CDR3aa: CASSFAALGNYGYTF

v_gene: TRBV29-1
j_gene: TRBJ2-7
CDR3aa: CSVEEGSGDYEQYF

v_gene: TRBV30
j_gene: TRBJ1-4
CDR3aa: CAWTGNYGEKLFF

v_gene: TRBV6-1
j_gene: TRBJ2-3
CDR3aa: CASSRLAGGGTDTQYF

v_gene: TRBV6-5
j_gene: TRBJ2-5
CDR3aa: CASSLGQGRHQETQYF

v_gene: TRBV14
j_gene: TRBJ2-1
CDR3aa: CASSQVAFGGANIEQFF

v_gene: TRBV5-1
j_gene: TRBJ2-7
CDR3aa: CASSLGGLSYEQYF

v_gene: TRBV12-3/TRBV12-4
j_gene: TRBJ2-3
CDR3aa: CASSYTAGGWADTQYF

v_gene: TRBV6-2/TRBV6-3
j_gene: TRBJ2-6
CDR3aa: CASSLAHVGANVLTF

v_gene: TRBV7-9
j_gene: TRBJ2-7
CDR3aa: CASSYRGQGLDEQYF

v_gene: TRBV29-1
j_gene: TRBJ2-5
CDR3aa: CSVERGDETQYF

v_gene: TRBV19
j_gene: TRBJ1-6
CDR3aa: CASTPGSYNSPLHF

v_gene: TRBV20-1
j_gene: TRBJ2-5
CDR3aa: CSAGPTGPRSIETQYF

v_gene: TRBV5-1
j_gene: TRBJ1-2
CDR3aa: CASRSQGRDGYTF

v_gene: TRBV29-1
j_gene: TRBJ1-2
CDR3aa: CSGGLQGVRNGYTF

v_gene: TRBV5-1
j_gene: TRBJ1-1
CDR3aa: CASSNLQGGVNTEAFF

v_gene: TRBV5-6
j_gene: TRBJ2-4
CDR3aa: CASSLLGVRAKNIQYF

v_gene: TRBV30
j_gene: TRBJ2-4
CDR3aa: CAWSVSGRNIQYF

v_gene: TRBV7-9
j_gene: TRBJ2-2
CDR3aa: CASSLVANPNTGELFF

v_gene: TRBV4-3
j_gene: TRBJ1-6
CDR3aa: CASSQEGGRGLSPLHF

v_gene: TRBV4-3
j_gene: TRBJ1-4
CDR3aa: CASSQDFREKLFF

v_gene: TRBV10-3
j_gene: TRBJ2-3
CDR3aa: CAISATGGGYTQYF

v_gene: TRBV19
j_gene: TRBJ2-1
CDR3aa: CASSIGQGPYNEQFF

v_gene: TRBV9
j_gene: TRBJ2-3
CDR3aa: CASSDVPSTDTQYF

v_gene: TRBV9
j_gene: TRBJ2-1
CDR3aa: CASSVVWPSALNEQFF

v_gene: TRBV11-2
j_gene: TRBJ2-7
CDR3aa: CASSSRTGNYEQYF

v_gene: TRBV12-3/TRBV12-4
j_gene: TRBJ1-6
CDR3aa: CASSLGPDSPLHF

v_gene: TRBV3-1
j_gene: TRBJ2-7
CDR3aa: CASSQDMGRYEQYF

v_gene: TRBV3-1
j_gene: TRBJ2-3
CDR3aa: CASSQGTGGASTDTQYF

v_gene: TRBV14
j_gene: TRBJ2-1
CDR3aa: CASSRARDSLMSEQFF

v_gene: TRBV30
j_gene: TRBJ2-7
CDR3aa: CAGQRTVFEQYF

v_gene: TRBV6-4
j_gene: TRBJ2-2
CDR3aa: CASSAIQGTGELFF

v_gene: TRBV28
j_gene: TRBJ2-1
CDR3aa: CASSLRAFWFF

v_gene: TRBV12-3/TRBV12-4
j_gene: TRBJ2-2
CDR3aa: CASSLVPGTTGELFF

v_gene: TRBV7-8
j_gene: TRBJ2-7
CDR3aa: CASSLLQGGYEQYF

v_gene: TRBV5-1
j_gene: TRBJ1-4
CDR3aa: CASSRDRGEKLFF

v_gene: TRBV7-3
j_gene: TRBJ2-5
CDR3aa: CASSLSNQETQYF

v_gene: TRBV11-1
j_gene: TRBJ1-6
CDR3aa: CASSSSLGPGEVGSPLHF

v_gene: TRBV6-1
j_gene: TRBJ2-7
CDR3aa: CASISQPGLSYEQYF

v_gene: TRBV7-7
j_gene: TRBJ2-5
CDR3aa: CASSLTSTGETQYF

v_gene: TRBV12-3/TRBV12-4
j_gene: TRBJ2-3
CDR3aa: CASRSGTDTQYF

v_gene: TRBV3-1
j_gene: TRBJ2-7
CDR3aa: CASSTRDRYPGEQYF

v_gene: TRBV29-1
j_gene: TRBJ1-1
CDR3aa: CSVASRTEAFF